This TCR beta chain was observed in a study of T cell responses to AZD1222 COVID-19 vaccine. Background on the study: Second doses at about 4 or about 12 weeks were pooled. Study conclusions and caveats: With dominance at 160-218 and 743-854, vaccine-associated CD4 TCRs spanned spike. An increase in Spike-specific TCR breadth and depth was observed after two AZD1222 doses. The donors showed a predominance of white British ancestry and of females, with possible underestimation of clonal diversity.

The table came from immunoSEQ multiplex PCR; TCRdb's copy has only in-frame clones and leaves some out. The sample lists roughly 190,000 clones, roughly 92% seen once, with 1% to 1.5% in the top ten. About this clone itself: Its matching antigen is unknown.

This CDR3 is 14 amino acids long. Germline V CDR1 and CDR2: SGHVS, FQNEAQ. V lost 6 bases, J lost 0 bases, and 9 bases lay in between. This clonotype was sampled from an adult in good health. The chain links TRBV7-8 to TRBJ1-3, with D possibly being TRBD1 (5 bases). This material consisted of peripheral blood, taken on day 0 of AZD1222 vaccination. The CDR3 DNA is TGTGCCAGCAGTCCGGGGCTCTCTGGAAACACCATATATTTT. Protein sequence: CASSPGLSGNTIYF.